This T cell receptor (beta chain) was identified in a study of OX40 agonist ivuxolimab in advanced cancers. Sampled blood was obtained at baseline, cycle 4 day 1, and cycle 7 day 1. Libraries were prepared by immunoSEQ multiplex PCR; TCRdb keeps only in-frame clonotypes and omits some of them. Of 78,000 or so clones listed, roughly 84% are singletons. Study findings and constraints: Low normalized clonal expansion also occurred in some nonresponding patients.

The CDR3 sequence is 14 residues long. Germline-derived CDR1 and CDR2 are SGHNT and YYREEE (reference sequence). Of note for this clone: Its antigen remains unknown.

The sample in question was CD4+ or CD8+ T cells sorted from blood, obtained in a trial of the OX40 agonist ivuxolimab. The chain combines TRBV5-4 with TRBJ2-5; D remains ambiguous. The end of the DNA aligns better with TRBJ2-7, so the J call may be wrong. This receptor was taken from an adult with an advanced solid tumor such as melanoma, head and neck, liver or kidney cancer. The CDR3 sequence: CASSLDARSYEQYF. Here the CDR3 DNA reads TGTGCCAGCAGCTTGGATGCGAGATCCTACGAGCAGTACTTC.